Sequencing of this T cell receptor beta chain was carried out in a study of blood T cells in healthy people across ages. Germline V CDR1 and CDR2: DFQATT, SNEGSKA (reference sequence). Trimming cost V 5 bases and J 2 bases; bases outside gene matches: 4. The CDR3 loop spans 13 amino acids. PCR was performed a second time for 7 to 11 cycles using a sample-barcoded 5' primer and a J-beta primer mix. From the 5' RACE reads, TCRdb called clonotypes with MiXCR, one entry per CDR3 protein. The table lists approximately 600,000 distinct CDR3 sequences, 58% of them singletons. Sequencing was done on a sample of blood. The clonotype comes from a man between 60 and 75 years old in good health. The chain is built from TRBV20-1 and TRBJ2-7; TRBD2 matches 9 bases. CDR3 bases: TGCAGTGCTCACGGCGGGGGGGCCTACGAGCAGTACTTC. Translation gives CSAHGGGAYEQYF.